What follows are 3 T cell receptor beta chains derived from one specimen sequenced in a study of T-cell memory formation after mild COVID-19 (dated by TCRdb to the early 2020s). The library was generated by 5' RACE. TCRdb names Illumina NovaSeq 6000 as the instrument used. The public reads were run again by TCRdb, first through fastp at Q25 and then through MiXCR, and only productive beta chains were kept. CDR3 protein sequences are deduplicated, and each keeps its most common genes and DNA. The sample table shows about 350,000 distinct CDR3 sequences, and less than 25% are seen once. Jointly, the top ten make up roughly 23% of the sample. Material for sequencing was PBMCs or a T cell subset sorted from them (not recorded which). The receptors stem from a man aged 18-30 years who had mild COVID-19 (a few samples of this study predate the infection). The sample titles of this study are shuffled in the database, so cell type and time point are left out; the donor was told from shared clones.

The V and J genes are TRBV4-1 and TRBJ2-3, with D unresolved. The V and J ends lost 4 bases and 4 bases respectively, with 12 bases between them. The CDR3 has 14 amino acids. Germline CDR1 is MGHRA and CDR2 is YSYEKL. CDR3 in DNA: TGCGCCAGCAGCCCATTGGTGACGTCAGATACGCAGTATTTT. Protein product: CASSPLVTSDTQYF.

The sample holds many counts of this clonotype. The rearrangement uses TRBV7-7 and TRBJ2-7; D is ambiguous. The CDR3 spans 11 residues. The germline V gene encodes CDR1 SSHAT and CDR2 FNYEAQ (reference sequence). For the CDR3, the DNA is TGTGCTAGCAGAGTAGTGGGCGAGCAGTACGTC. This encodes CASRVVGEQYV.

Notes on this clonotype: A junction end diverges from the germline sequence, so it may reflect a read error. This chain uses TRBV6-1 with TRBJ2-2; the D gene is possibly TRBD2 (5 bases). Per germline, CDR1 MNHNS and CDR2 SASEGT. The CDR3 runs 14 residues. The CDR3 loop is CASSPWVGVGELIF. The CDR3 region has the DNA TGTGCCAGCTCCCCCTGGGTTGGGGTCGGGGAGCTGATTTTT.